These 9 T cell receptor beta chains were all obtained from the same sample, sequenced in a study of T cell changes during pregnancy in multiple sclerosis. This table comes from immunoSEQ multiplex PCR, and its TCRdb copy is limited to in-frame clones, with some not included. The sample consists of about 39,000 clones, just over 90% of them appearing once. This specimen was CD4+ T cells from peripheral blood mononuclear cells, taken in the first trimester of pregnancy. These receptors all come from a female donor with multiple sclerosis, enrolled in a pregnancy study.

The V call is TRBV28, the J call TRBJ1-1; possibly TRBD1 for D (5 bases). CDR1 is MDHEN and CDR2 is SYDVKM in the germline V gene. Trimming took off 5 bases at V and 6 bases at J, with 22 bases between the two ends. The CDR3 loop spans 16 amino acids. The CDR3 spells CASSLIGPRGFSEAFF. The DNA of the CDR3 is TGTGCCAGCAGTCTCATCGGTCCTCGGGGGTTCTCTGAAGCTTTCTTT. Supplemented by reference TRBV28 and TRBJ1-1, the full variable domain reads DVKVTQSSRYLVKRTGEKVFLECVQDMDHENMFWYRQDPGLGLRLIYFSYDVKMKEKGDIPEGYSVSREKKERFSLILESASTNQTSMYLCASSLIGPRGFSEAFFGQGTRLTVV.

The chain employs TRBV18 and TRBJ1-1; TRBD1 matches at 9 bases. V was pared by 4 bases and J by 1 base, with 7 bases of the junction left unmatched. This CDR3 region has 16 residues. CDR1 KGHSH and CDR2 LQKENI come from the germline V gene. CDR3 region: CASSRDRDLRNTEAFF. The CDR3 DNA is TGTGCCAGCTCACGGGACAGGGACCTTCGGAACACTGAAGCTTTCTTT.

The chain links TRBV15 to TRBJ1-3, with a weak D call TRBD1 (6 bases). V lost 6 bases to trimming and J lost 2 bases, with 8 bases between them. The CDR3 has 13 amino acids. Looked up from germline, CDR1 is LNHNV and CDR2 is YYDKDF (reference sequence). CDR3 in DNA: TGTGCCACCAGTACAGGGCCTGGAAACACCATATATTTT. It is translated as CATSTGPGNTIYF.

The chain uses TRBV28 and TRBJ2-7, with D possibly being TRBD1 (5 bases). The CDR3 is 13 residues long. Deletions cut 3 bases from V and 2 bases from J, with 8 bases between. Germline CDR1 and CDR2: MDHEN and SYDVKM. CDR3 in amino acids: CASSFTQAYEQYF. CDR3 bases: TGTGCCAGCAGTTTTACACAGGCCTACGAGCAGTACTTC. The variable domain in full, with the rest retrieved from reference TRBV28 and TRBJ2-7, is DVKVTQSSRYLVKRTGEKVFLECVQDMDHENMFWYRQDPGLGLRLIYFSYDVKMKEKGDIPEGYSVSREKKERFSLILESASTNQTSMYLCASSFTQAYEQYFGPGTRLTVT.

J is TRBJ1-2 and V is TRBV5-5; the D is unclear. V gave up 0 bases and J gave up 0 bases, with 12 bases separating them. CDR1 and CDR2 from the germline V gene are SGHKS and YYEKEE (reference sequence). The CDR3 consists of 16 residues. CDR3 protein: CASSLEGQAANYGYTF. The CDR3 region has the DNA TGTGCCAGCAGCTTGGAAGGTCAGGCAGCTAACTATGGCTACACCTTC.

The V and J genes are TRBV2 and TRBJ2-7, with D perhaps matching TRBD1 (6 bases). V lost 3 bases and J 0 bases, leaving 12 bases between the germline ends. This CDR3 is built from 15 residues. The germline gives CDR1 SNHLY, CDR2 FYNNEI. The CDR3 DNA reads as TGTGCCAGCAGTGAGGGGGCGGTTAGCTCCTACGAGCAGTACTTC. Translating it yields CASSEGAVSSYEQYF.

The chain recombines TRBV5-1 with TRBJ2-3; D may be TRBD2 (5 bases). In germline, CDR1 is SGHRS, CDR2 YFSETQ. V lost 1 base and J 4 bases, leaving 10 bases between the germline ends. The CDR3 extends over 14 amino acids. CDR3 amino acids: CASSLSSGADTQYF. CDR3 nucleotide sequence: TGCGCCAGCAGCTTGAGCAGCGGCGCAGATACGCAGTATTTT.

The CDR3 loop is CASRGAGGQNEQFF. The DNA of the CDR3 is TGTGCCAGTAGGGGGGCGGGGGGACAGAATGAGCAGTTCTTC. The chain carries TRBV19 and TRBJ2-1; the D gene is possibly TRBD2 (8 bases). Germline V gives CDR1 LNHDA, CDR2 SQIVND (reference sequence). This CDR3 spans 14 amino acids. V was trimmed by 6 bases and J by 7 bases, leaving 16 bases between them.

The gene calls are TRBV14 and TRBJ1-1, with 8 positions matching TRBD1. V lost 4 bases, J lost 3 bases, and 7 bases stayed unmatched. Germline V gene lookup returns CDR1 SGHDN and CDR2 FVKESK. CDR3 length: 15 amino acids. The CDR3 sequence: CASSLRTGRYTEAFF. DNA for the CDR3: TGTGCCAGCAGCCTTCGGACAGGGCGGTACACTGAAGCTTTCTTT.